The clone carrying this T cell receptor (beta chain) is a singleton in its sample. Antigen: not known. Reverse transcription of about 0.5 to 1 ug RNA used random hexamers. An immunoSEQ multiplex PCR generated amplified TCR beta CDR3 products spanning 54 Vbeta and 13 Jbeta. TCRdb itself ran the immunoSEQ multiplex PCR reads through MiXCR, one entry per CDR3 protein. The sample has about 200,000 distinct CDR3 sequences, 92% seen once. This specimen belongs to a study of CD8 T cells in Susac syndrome. Overall study findings and caveats: It was acknowledged in the study that the number of individuals who were included in its TCR sequencing and HLA analysis was relatively small.

The CD8+ and CD4+ T cells were negatively isolated, with the TEMRA cells enriched by FACS. The receptor was isolated from a human donor with multiple sclerosis. The sequencing sample was made of CD8+ T cells from PBMCs.

CDR3 in DNA: TGTGCCAGCAGAAAACAGGGTCCCACTGAAGCTTTCTTT. This codes for CASRKQGPTEAFF. This chain links TRBV12-3 or TRBV12-4 with TRBJ1-1, with a tentative D call TRBD1 (6 bases). The V and J ends lost 6 bases and 4 bases respectively, with 12 bases between them. The CDR3 consists of 13 residues.